The 8 T cell receptor beta chains listed next were all sequenced from one sample in a study of T cell responses to AZD1222 COVID-19 vaccine. Sequencing used immunoSEQ multiplex PCR; TCRdb keeps in-frame clones, though not all of them. Among about 120,000 clones, around nine tenths were seen once, and the ten largest hold approximately 1.4%. This sample comprised peripheral blood, obtained 28 days after the second AZD1222 dose. Receptors were obtained from an adult who received the AZD1222 COVID-19 vaccine.

The gene calls are TRBV7-9 and TRBJ1-1; D not resolved. The V end was cut by 5 bases, the J end by 3 bases, with 7 bases between. Germline V CDR1 and CDR2: SEHNR, FQNEAQ (reference sequence). This CDR3 spans 12 amino acids. The CDR3 DNA sequence: TGTGCCAGCAGCCCCCTCGACACTGAAGCTTTCTTT. Amino acids: CASSPLDTEAFF. Full variable domain (outside the CDR3, taken from reference TRBV7-9 and TRBJ1-1): DTGVSQNPRHKITKRGQNVTFRCDPISEHNRLYWYRQTLGQGPEFLTYFQNEAQLEKSRLLSDRFSAERPKGSFSTLEIQRTEQGDSAMYLCASSPLDTEAFFGQGTRLTVV.

This sequence joins TRBV28 and TRBJ1-3; TRBD1 matches 8 bases. The CDR3 totals 17 residues. The germline V gene has CDR1 MDHEN and CDR2 SYDVKM. The junction had 11 bases not matched to a gene; V was cut back by 7 bases and J by 0 bases. CDR3 loop: CASTSNRGYNSGNTIYF. Written as DNA, the CDR3 is TGTGCCAGCACCTCAAACAGGGGGTATAACTCTGGAAACACCATATATTTT.

This clone was counted a few times. V is TRBV2 and J is TRBJ2-7, with TRBD1 matching over 8 bases. The CDR3 loop spans 12 amino acids. The V gene end was trimmed by 6 bases and the J gene end by 3 bases; junction bases not matched to a gene: 1. Germline CDR1 reads SNHLY; CDR2 reads FYNNEI. Here the CDR3 reads CASSGTGYEQYF. CDR3 DNA: TGTGCCAGCAGCGGGACAGGCTACGAGCAGTACTTC. The full variable domain, rest sourced from reference TRBV2 and TRBJ2-7, is EPEVTQTPSHQVTQMGQEVILRCVPISNHLYFYWYRQILGQKVEFLVSFYNNEISEKSEIFDDQFSVERPDGSNFTLKIRSTKLEDSAMYFCASSGTGYEQYFGPGTRLTVT.

This clone was recorded only once. The chain has TRBV5-1 and TRBJ1-2; 7 positions match TRBD1. V shed 4 bases, J shed 8 bases, and the junction held 8 bases outside the gene matches. CDR3 size: 13 residues. Looked up from germline, CDR1 is SGHRS and CDR2 is YFSETQ. This chain's CDR3 is CASSEGQAAGYTF. CDR3 DNA: TGCGCCAGCAGCGAAGGACAGGCGGCCGGCTACACCTTC.

The V gene is TRBV18, the J gene TRBJ1-3; 7 bases align to TRBD1. Germline V gives CDR1 KGHSH, CDR2 LQKENI. CDR3 length: 14 residues. J lost 8 bases, V lost 3 bases, and 7 bases had no gene match. The CDR3 DNA is TGTGCCAGCTCACCTCAGGGGGTTCGGGACACCATATATTTT. As protein: CASSPQGVRDTIYF.

The gene calls are TRBV24-1 and TRBJ2-1; a weak D match, TRBD2 (5 bases). With 0 bases removed from V and 5 bases from J, the gap between germline ends came to 7 bases. Germline values: CDR1 KGHDR, CDR2 SFDVKD. CDR3 size: 14 residues. The CDR3 loop reads CATSDLKEDNEQFF. DNA of the CDR3: TGTGCCACCAGTGATTTGAAGGAGGACAATGAGCAGTTCTTC.

V and J are TRBV30 and TRBJ2-2, with 7 bases fitting TRBD1. CDR3 length: 12 amino acids. Germline CDR1 and CDR2: GTSNPN and SVGIG (reference sequence). Unmatched junction bases numbered 3, after V lost 5 bases and J lost 6 bases. The CDR3 DNA reads as TGTGCCTGGCTACAGGGGTCCGGGGAGCTGTTTTTT. Encoded protein: CAWLQGSGELFF.

The CDR3 DNA follows: TGTGCCAGCAGTTTACGGGTACGCGGCTACACCTTC. It yields the protein CASSLRVRGYTF. The chain carries TRBV28 and TRBJ1-2; no reliable D call. The germline V and J ends were trimmed by 2 bases and 8 bases, with 9 bases remaining between them. The CDR3 covers 12 residues. Germline lookup yields CDR1 MDHEN and CDR2 SYDVKM.